This T cell receptor beta chain is from a study of blood T cell repertoires in COVID-19. In the study overall: COVID-19 samples from acute and convalescent phases originated in the United States, Italy and Spain.

Germline V lookup: CDR1 MNHEY, CDR2 SVGAGI. Germline trimming cut 6 bases from V and 3 bases from J; bases unmatched to any gene: 5. This CDR3 spans 14 amino acids. The data were produced by immunoSEQ multiplex PCR, yet TCRdb's version contains in-frame clones alone and is incomplete. This repertoire shows 25,000 to 30,000 clones, about 65% found once; its top ten account for approximately 16%. Sequenced sample: peripheral blood. The source is a human donor in a cohort sampled during active COVID-19. The J gene is TRBJ1-2, the V gene TRBV6-5, with 9 bases fitting TRBD1. The CDR3 DNA reads as TGTGCCAGCAGCCTGGACAGGGGCCACTATGGCTACACCTTC. Translating gives CASSLDRGHYGYTF.